The next 22 T cell receptor beta chains were all read from a single sample in a study of T cell repertoires in cytomegalovirus infection (dated by TCRdb to the late 2010s). According to the study, the label for this sample's treatment or condition signals: in vitro stimulation with specific CMV peptide epitopes to enrich CMV-specific T cells. Reads for this sample came from an Illumina HiSeq 1500. TCRdb reran the public reads through fastp at Q25 and MiXCR, keeping productive beta chains. Here each entry gathers all rows of one CDR3 protein and keeps the most common genes and DNA. For this sample the table gives hundreds of thousands of distinct CDR3 sequences, of which about a third were detected only once. Over 13% of the sample is taken by the ten largest. The antigens for these receptors are not known. Material: cultured CD8+ T cells from PBMCs, obtained from culture after CMV antigen stimulation. The receptors were gathered from a human donor in good health (CMV status not recorded). Some clones in this sample may be carry-over from other donors' samples.

This clonotype was counted between two and nine times. The rearrangement joins TRBV27 to TRBJ2-7; 9 positions match TRBD1. The J segment lost 6 bases and the V segment lost 6 bases, leaving 9 bases of the junction unmatched. This CDR3 is built from 14 residues. Per the germline V gene, CDR1 is MNHEY and CDR2 is SMNVEV (reference sequence). As DNA, the CDR3 is TGTGCCAGCAGGGCCGGGACAGGGCCCTCCGAGCAGTACGTC. It translates to CASRAGTGPSEQYV.

V is TRBV28 and J is TRBJ1-5; D call uncertain. Germline V gene lookup returns CDR1 MDHEN and CDR2 SYDVKM. The CDR3 has 14 residues. Trimming pared 3 bases from V and 1 base from J, leaving 7 bases between. CDR3 sequence reads: CASSLLESNQPQHF. The CDR3 region has the DNA TGTGCCAGCAGTTTGTTAGAGAGCAATCAGCCCCAGCATTTT.

This clonotype was counted at least ten times. The rearrangement uses TRBV7-4 and TRBJ2-5; 12 nucleotides agree with TRBD2. CDR3 length equals 17 residues. Germline V gives CDR1 SGHVT, CDR2 SQSDAQ. J lost 4 bases, V lost 4 bases, and 10 bases had no gene match. The CDR3 loop reads CASSSSGLAGKLETQYF. The CDR3 region has the DNA TGTGCCAGCAGCTCCTCCGGACTAGCGGGGAAATTAGAGACCCAGTACTTC.

This clonotype was seen only once. The chain links TRBV3-1 to TRBJ1-2; D gene unclear. Trimming removed 1 base from V and 4 bases from J, with 10 bases in between. The CDR3 consists of 14 residues. The germline V gene encodes CDR1 LGHDT and CDR2 YNNKEL (reference sequence). Written as DNA, the CDR3 is TGTGCCAGCAGCCAAGGGTGGATCGGCTATGGCTACACCTTC. Residues: CASSQGWIGYGYTF.

The J gene is TRBJ1-6, the V gene TRBV12-3 or TRBV12-4, with D possibly being TRBD1 (5 bases). With 8 bases removed from V and 8 bases from J, the gap between germline ends came to 19 bases. CDR3 size: 15 residues. In DNA, the CDR3 is TGTGCCAGCGCCATCCAAGACAGTGGAGATTCACCCCTCCACTTT. Its protein is CASAIQDSGDSPLHF.

This clonotype was counted only a few times. The chain combines TRBV12-3 or TRBV12-4 with TRBJ2-5; 8 bases are shared with TRBD2. CDR3 size: 13 residues. V shed 6 bases and J 5 bases; nucleotides not matched to a gene: 5. CDR3 DNA sequence: TGTGCCAGCAGAACCGCGGGGGGCGAGACCCAGTACTTC. Residues: CASRTAGGETQYF.

J is TRBJ2-1 and V is TRBV5-4, with 9 nucleotides matching TRBD2. V shed 4 bases, J shed 3 bases, and the junction held 5 bases outside the gene matches. The V gene's germline CDR1 is SGHNT and CDR2 YYREEE (reference sequence). The CDR3 spans 15 residues. In DNA form, the CDR3 reads TGTGCCAGCAGCGGTAGCGGGGGCCGCTACAATGAGCAGTTCTTC. It specifies CASSGSGGRYNEQFF.

This clonotype was seen repeatedly, ten times or more. CDR3 region: CASSGLASYNEQFF. The CDR3 coding sequence is TGTGCCAGCAGTGGACTAGCGTCCTACAATGAGCAGTTCTTC. The J gene is TRBJ2-1, the V gene TRBV6-1, with TRBD2 identical over 8 bases. The V and J ends lost 4 bases and 1 base, in that order; junction bases with no gene match: 0. CDR1 and CDR2 (germline): MNHNS, SASEGT. The CDR3 extends over 14 amino acids.

This clonotype was picked up many times. The chain carries TRBV4-1 and TRBJ2-2; D may be TRBD1 (6 bases). Deletions cut 3 bases from V and 5 bases from J, with 22 bases between. This CDR3 is built from 18 residues. Germline CDR1 MGHRA, CDR2 YSYEKL. CDR3 protein: CASSHYPLGAGGTGELFF. The CDR3, as DNA: TGCGCCAGCAGCCATTACCCCTTGGGGGCTGGGGGAACCGGGGAGCTGTTTTTT.

This chain connects TRBV6-5 to TRBJ2-2; D possibly corresponds to TRBD2 (6 bases). CDR3 size: 15 residues. Trimming left V 5 bases short and J 4 bases short, with 14 bases between. CDR1 is MNHEY and CDR2 is SVGAGI in the germline V gene. CDR3 protein: CASSTRERATGELFF. DNA of the CDR3: TGTGCCAGCAGTACCCGCGAGCGGGCCACCGGGGAGCTGTTTTTT.

The chain recombines TRBV20-1 with TRBJ1-5; D gene uncertain. The CDR3 sequence is 15 residues long. Trimming shortened V by 0 bases and J by 4 bases, and 13 bases separated the two germline ends. Germline V gene sequence: CDR1 DFQATT, CDR2 SNEGSKA (reference sequence). The CDR3 nucleotides read TGCAGTGCTAGAGATTGGCAGGAGCCGAATCAGCCCCAGCATTTT. It yields the protein CSARDWQEPNQPQHF.

The J gene is TRBJ1-1, the V gene TRBV20-1; D unclear. The CDR3 is 13 amino acids. CDR1 DFQATT and CDR2 SNEGSKA come from the germline V gene (reference sequence). V dropped 5 bases and J dropped 6 bases, with 16 bases sitting between them. Here the CDR3 reads CSARPDGHAEAFF. In nucleotides, the CDR3 is TGCAGTGCTCGCCCTGACGGTCACGCTGAAGCTTTCTTT.

The chain carries TRBV2 and TRBJ2-1; no clear D. The CDR3 covers 10 residues. Germline values: CDR1 SNHLY, CDR2 FYNNEI. The V gene lost 10 bases and the J gene lost 7 bases, with 8 bases spanning the gap. CDR3 protein: CATLSNEQFF. In DNA, the CDR3 is TGTGCCACACTGAGTAATGAGCAGTTCTTC.

This clonotype has only a few counts. The chain links TRBV11-3 to TRBJ2-5, with 9 bases aligning to TRBD2. In germline, CDR1 is SGHNT, CDR2 YENEEA. The CDR3 is made up of 14 amino acids. V shed 4 bases and J 4 bases; nucleotides not matched to a gene: 4. The CDR3 is CASSSRTSAETQYF. The CDR3 coding sequence is TGTGCCAGCAGCTCGCGGACTAGCGCAGAGACCCAGTACTTC. Drawing the rest from reference TRBV11-3 and TRBJ2-5, the complete variable domain is EAGVVQSPRYKIIEKKQPVAFWCNPISGHNTLYWYLQNLGQGPELLIRYENEEAVDDSQLPKDRFSAERLKGVDSTLKIQPAELGDSAVYLCASSSRTSAETQYFGPGTRLLVL.

J is TRBJ2-1 and V is TRBV4-3; the D gene is possibly TRBD2 (7 bases). CDR1 LGHNA and CDR2 YSLEER come from the germline V gene. This CDR3 contains 14 residues. V was clipped by 8 bases and J by 14 bases, with 25 bases between them. CDR3 amino acids: CASGEDYYKGGEFF. In DNA form, the CDR3 reads TGCGCCAGCGGCGAAGACTATTACAAGGGGGGGGAGTTCTTC.

There are a few counts of this clonotype. The V call is TRBV27, the J call TRBJ1-6, with D unresolved. The germline CDR1 and CDR2 sequences are MNHEY and SMNVEV (reference sequence). This CDR3 region has 14 residues. V was clipped by 5 bases and J by 8 bases, with 13 bases between them. CDR3: CASSHRGKYSPLHF. The CDR3 coding sequence is TGTGCCAGCAGTCATAGAGGAAAATATTCACCCCTCCACTTT.

This clonotype appeared many times. The CDR3 here is CASSLNRVTEAFF. CDR3 coding DNA: TGTGCCAGCAGTTTAAACAGGGTTACTGAAGCTTTCTTT. The gene calls are TRBV7-2 and TRBJ1-1; weak D call: TRBD1 (6 bases). Per germline, CDR1 SGHTA and CDR2 FQGNSA. This CDR3 contains 13 residues. V dropped 6 bases and J dropped 5 bases, with 13 bases sitting between them.

In its sample, this clonotype was seen a few times. The rearrangement links TRBV9 to TRBJ1-2; tentatively, D is TRBD1 (5 bases). V lost 3 bases to trimming and J lost 4 bases, with 22 bases between them. Germline values: CDR1 SGDLS, CDR2 YYNGEE. The CDR3 runs to 17 residues. CDR3 sequence reads: CASSAQGTGGLAYGYTF. The CDR3 bases are TGTGCCAGCAGCGCCCAGGGAACCGGCGGCTTGGCCTATGGCTACACCTTC.

The DNA for the CDR3 is TGTGCCACCGAAGGGTACCAAGAGACCCAGTACTTC. This translates into CATEGYQETQYF. The chain uses TRBV2 and TRBJ2-5, with unresolved D. V lost 10 bases, J lost 0 bases, and 9 bases lay in between. The CDR3 totals 12 residues. Per germline, CDR1 SNHLY and CDR2 FYNNEI.

This clonotype was picked up a small number of times. The chain carries TRBV9 and TRBJ1-1; the D gene is possibly TRBD1 (6 bases). CDR3 size: 15 residues. V lost 2 bases and J lost 4, with 15 bases in between. Germline-derived CDR1 and CDR2 are SGDLS and YYNGEE. CDR3 bases: TGTGCCAGCAGCGTTAGCTACCAGGGGATCACTGAAGCTTTCTTT. It is translated as CASSVSYQGITEAFF.

This clonotype turned up a few times. The rearrangement joins TRBV7-6 to TRBJ2-3; 7 nucleotides agree with TRBD1. The length of the CDR3 is 16 residues. V trimming: 6 bases; J trimming: 2 bases; junction bases outside the gene matches: 11. The germline gives CDR1 SGHVS, CDR2 FNYEAQ. The DNA for the CDR3 is TGTGCCAGCAGTTCTGTCCGGGACAGATACACAGATACGCAGTATTTT. It yields the protein CASSSVRDRYTDTQYF.

The CDR3: CASSLGTGTSNTGELFF. The CDR3 region has the DNA TGTGCCAGCAGCTTAGGAACAGGGACATCGAACACCGGGGAGCTGTTTTTT. This chain joins TRBV7-6 and TRBJ2-2; D possibly corresponds to TRBD1 (6 bases). Germline V lookup: CDR1 SGHVS, CDR2 FNYEAQ. This CDR3 has 17 amino acids. The V end lost 1 base, the J end lost 0 bases, and 12 bases lay between the germline ends.